These 29 T cell receptor beta chains share one sample of origin, sequenced in a study of control samples from healthy donors and cancer patients (dated by TCRdb to 2018 to 2021). Library prep was done by the immunoSEQ multiplex PCR assay. The immuneACCESS repertoire file appears here via TCRdb, limited to in-frame rearrangements. These files lack a portion of the clones; in checked studies, under half of the deficit traces to unresolved V genes, and the cause of the others is not known. A total of 150,000 to 200,000 clones appear in this sample, almost 90% of them only once. Roughly 1.3% of the sample rests with the top ten. The sample consisted of blood. All receptors come from a woman aged 45-65 years in good health.

The chain is built from TRBV28 and TRBJ1-2; D remains ambiguous. CDR1 MDHEN and CDR2 SYDVKM come from the germline V gene. This CDR3 is 14 amino acids long. V dropped 10 bases and J dropped 8 bases, with 23 bases sitting between them. CDR3: CAMSRGGKVGGYTF. In nucleotides, the CDR3 is TGTGCCATGTCACGGGGAGGGAAGGTAGGGGGCTACACCTTC.

The rearrangement links TRBV6-6 to TRBJ1-1, with 7 bases lining up with TRBD1. This CDR3 spans 10 amino acids. Germline loops: CDR1 MNHNY, CDR2 SVGAGI (reference sequence). Unmatched junction bases numbered 5, after V lost 8 bases and J lost 11 bases. The CDR3 DNA is TGTGCCAGCCGAGACAGGGACGCTTTCTTT. It yields the protein CASRDRDAFF.

V usage is TRBV5-4 and J usage is TRBJ2-3; TRBD2 aligns across 10 bases. CDR1 SGHNT and CDR2 YYREEE come from the germline V gene (reference sequence). This CDR3 is 17 amino acids long. After removal of 2 bases from V and 0 bases from J, the junction contained 6 bases not matched to a gene. The CDR3: CASSLGAGGLSTDTQYF. In nucleotides, the CDR3 is TGTGCCAGCAGCTTAGGAGCGGGAGGGCTTAGCACAGATACGCAGTATTTT.

This chain joins TRBV7-6 and TRBJ2-5; D remains ambiguous. The CDR3 is made up of 16 amino acids. With 5 bases removed from V and 3 bases from J, the gap between germline ends came to 19 bases. Germline V gene data show CDR1 as SGHVS and CDR2 as FNYEAQ. The CDR3 DNA is TGTGCCAGCAGCCCTCTCACCCGTGTTGGGAAAGAGACCCAGTACTTC. Its protein is CASSPLTRVGKETQYF.

The chain carries TRBV30 and TRBJ2-5; D ambiguous. V dropped 0 bases and J dropped 3 bases, with 5 bases sitting between them. The length of the CDR3 is 12 residues. CDR1 GTSNPN and CDR2 SVGIG come from the germline V gene (reference sequence). In nucleotides, the CDR3 is TGTGCCTGGAGTGTTAGTGAAGAGACCCAGTACTTC. Protein product: CAWSVSEETQYF.

This clone has a single count. This chain links TRBV6-4 with TRBJ1-4, with D unclear. This CDR3 is built from 13 residues. Looked up from germline, CDR1 is MRHNA and CDR2 is SNTAGT. The V end was cut by 1 base, the J end by 3 bases, with 3 bases between. CDR3 nucleotide sequence: TGTGCCAGCAGTGACTTCTCTAATGAAAAACTGTTTTTT. Its protein product is CASSDFSNEKLFF.

The chain combines TRBV7-2 with TRBJ2-5; 7 bases agree with TRBD2. CDR3 length equals 13 residues. Germline CDR1 SGHTA, CDR2 FQGNSA. J was trimmed by 3 bases and V by 9 bases; bases with no gene match: 7. CDR3 amino acids: CARWTRGEETQYF. The CDR3 DNA follows: TGTGCCAGGTGGACTAGAGGGGAAGAGACCCAGTACTTC. The whole variable domain, filled in from reference TRBV7-2 and TRBJ2-5, reads GAGVSQSPSNKVTEKGKDVELRCDPISGHTALYWYRQSLGQGLEFLIYFQGNSAPDKSGLPSDRFSAERTGGSVSTLTIQRTQQEDSAVYLCARWTRGEETQYFGPGTRLLVL.

The chain recombines TRBV30 with TRBJ2-2, with D perhaps TRBD1 (5 bases). The length of the CDR3 is 13 residues. V lost 3 bases, J lost 7 bases, and 12 bases lay in between. The V gene's germline CDR1 is GTSNPN and CDR2 SVGIG (reference sequence). Here the CDR3 DNA reads TGTGCCTGGAGGGGGTGGGGCAGCGGGGAGCTGTTTTTT. It yields the protein CAWRGWGSGELFF.

V usage is TRBV10-3 and J usage is TRBJ1-2; 9 bases align to TRBD1. Germline CDR1 ENHRY, CDR2 SYGVKD. With 10 bases clipped from V and 7 bases from J, the junction kept 10 bases outside the gene matches. CDR3 size: 13 residues. The CDR3 nucleotides read TGTGCCACCTTGGAGGGGACAGGGATTGGCTACACCTTC. Amino acid sequence: CATLEGTGIGYTF.

This clone has only one observation. V and J are TRBV5-1 and TRBJ2-7; D perhaps matches TRBD1 (6 bases). The CDR3 is 13 residues long. Per germline, CDR1 SGHRS and CDR2 YFSETQ. The V and J ends lost 4 bases and 6 bases respectively, with 14 bases between them. The CDR3 loop is CASSQGIEREQYF. CDR3 nucleotide sequence: TGCGCCAGCAGCCAGGGGATCGAGCGCGAGCAGTACTTC.

The chain has TRBV20-1 and TRBJ2-5; 7 bases fit TRBD1. CDR1 and CDR2 from the germline V gene are DFQATT and SNEGSKA (reference sequence). This CDR3 is built from 11 residues. In DNA form, the CDR3 reads TGCACCGGGACAGAGCAAGAGACCCAGTACTTC. It translates to CTGTEQETQYF.

As regards this clone: The sample has other DNA sequences that encode this CDR3 too. This chain uses TRBV28 with TRBJ1-2; no clear D. The CDR3 contains 13 residues. With 2 bases removed from V and 1 base from J, the gap between germline ends came to 5 bases. CDR1 MDHEN and CDR2 SYDVKM come from the germline V gene. CDR3 sequence (DNA): TGTGCCAGCAGTTTAGACGGTAACTATGGCTACACCTTC. Translated: CASSLDGNYGYTF.

The J gene is TRBJ1-1, the V gene TRBV7-9; 7 bases line up with TRBD1. V shed 5 bases and J 4 bases; nucleotides not matched to a gene: 4. The germline CDR1 and CDR2 sequences are SEHNR and FQNEAQ (reference sequence). The CDR3 sequence is 13 residues long. CDR3 nucleotides: TGTGCCAGCAGCGCGGACAGGACCACTGAAGCTTTCTTT. Translation: CASSADRTTEAFF.

The rearrangement uses TRBV28 and TRBJ2-5; D is unclear. The CDR3 runs to 14 residues. Germline assignment: CDR1 MDHEN and CDR2 SYDVKM. The V gene lost 3 bases and the J gene lost 5 bases, with 13 bases spanning the gap. The CDR3 coding sequence is TGTGCCAGCAGTTTGATCGGCCAAAGGGAGACCCAGTACTTC. This gives the protein CASSLIGQRETQYF.

This chain links TRBV11-2 with TRBJ2-3; D may match TRBD1 or TRBD2 (5 bases each). Trimming left V 1 base short and J 5 bases short, with 16 bases between. The CDR3 totals 16 residues. Germline lookup yields CDR1 SGHAT and CDR2 FQNNGV. The CDR3 loop is CASSLGPGLRGDTQYF. As DNA, the CDR3 is TGTGCCAGCAGCTTAGGGCCGGGGCTCAGAGGAGATACGCAGTATTTT.

The V gene is TRBV6-2 or TRBV6-3, the J gene TRBJ2-5; 14 bases fit TRBD2. CDR3 length: 18 residues. The ends lost 5 bases at V and 5 bases at J; junction bases unmatched: 13. Germline-derived CDR1 and CDR2 are MNHEY and SVGEGT. The CDR3 DNA follows: TGTGCCAGCAGTACAATCCAGACTAGCGGGAGGGCCAGGGAGACCCAGTACTTC. Translated: CASSTIQTSGRARETQYF.

The V and J genes are TRBV5-4 and TRBJ2-3, with 8 bases identical to TRBD1. Germline loops: CDR1 SGHNT, CDR2 YYREEE (reference sequence). The trim removed 1 base at V and 1 base at J, leaving 8 bases unmatched. This CDR3 has 17 residues. The CDR3 nucleotides read TGTGCCAGCAGCTTGTCGACAGGGGCCCTACGCACAGATACGCAGTATTTT. Translating gives CASSLSTGALRTDTQYF.

V is TRBV28 and J is TRBJ1-5, with TRBD1 as a possible D gene (5 bases). The germline V gene has CDR1 MDHEN and CDR2 SYDVKM. Trimming took 6 bases from V and 4 from J, leaving 16 bases between them. CDR3 length: 15 residues. CDR3 DNA: TGTGCCAGCAGCCCCCCCCGAGGGGCAAATCAGCCCCAGCATTTT. Its translation is CASSPPRGANQPQHF. The full variable domain, with the rest looked up from reference TRBV28 and TRBJ1-5, is DVKVTQSSRYLVKRTGEKVFLECVQDMDHENMFWYRQDPGLGLRLIYFSYDVKMKEKGDIPEGYSVSREKKERFSLILESASTNQTSMYLCASSPPRGANQPQHFGDGTRLSIL.

This clone was counted only a few times. This chain joins TRBV27 and TRBJ2-7; 11 nucleotides align to TRBD2. The J segment lost 4 bases and the V segment lost 6 bases, leaving 8 bases of the junction unmatched. Germline-derived CDR1 and CDR2 are MNHEY and SMNVEV (reference sequence). This CDR3 spans 15 amino acids. The CDR3 DNA is TGTGCCAGCAGGGTTCGACTAGCGGGAACTTACGAGCAGTACTTC. Translating it yields CASRVRLAGTYEQYF.

The chain combines TRBV18 with TRBJ1-5, with TRBD1 matching 8 bases. The V and J ends lost 2 bases and 5 bases, in that order; junction bases with no gene match: 5. The CDR3 totals 15 residues. Germline CDR1 reads KGHSH; CDR2 reads LQKENI. The CDR3 region is CASSPGQGLDQPQHF. CDR3 in DNA: TGTGCCAGCTCACCAGGACAGGGACTCGATCAGCCCCAGCATTTT.

The chain has TRBV11-2 and TRBJ2-1, with D perhaps TRBD2 (5 bases). Looked up from germline, CDR1 is SGHAT and CDR2 is FQNNGV. This CDR3 is 14 amino acids long. The V gene lost 7 bases and the J gene lost 6 bases, with 16 bases spanning the gap. The CDR3 spells CASTRLSGFNEQFF. The CDR3 DNA is TGTGCCAGCACCCGCCTAAGCGGATTCAATGAGCAGTTCTTC.

CDR3 sequence: CASSQDSSDRLLYTIYF. CDR3 DNA sequence: TGCGCCAGCAGCCAAGATTCGTCGGACAGGCTGTTGTACACCATATATTTT. The chain is built from TRBV4-3 and TRBJ1-3; 7 positions agree with TRBD1. Germline-derived CDR1 and CDR2 are LGHNA and YSLEER. The CDR3 contains 17 residues. The V gene end was trimmed by 0 bases and the J gene end by 8 bases; junction bases not matched to a gene: 13.

This clone was found once. This chain joins TRBV28 and TRBJ1-5; D unclear. The germline gives CDR1 MDHEN, CDR2 SYDVKM. Trimming shortened V by 6 bases and J by 6 bases, and 9 bases separated the two germline ends. The CDR3 is 12 residues long. CDR3 residues: CASRSGLQPQHF. CDR3 nucleotides: TGTGCCAGCAGATCCGGCCTTCAGCCCCAGCATTTT. The whole variable domain, filled in from reference TRBV28 and TRBJ1-5, reads DVKVTQSSRYLVKRTGEKVFLECVQDMDHENMFWYRQDPGLGLRLIYFSYDVKMKEKGDIPEGYSVSREKKERFSLILESASTNQTSMYLCASRSGLQPQHFGDGTRLSIL.

The chain employs TRBV6-5 and TRBJ2-7, with D uncertain. V was cut by 2 bases and J by 2 bases, with 7 bases left in between. The CDR3 is 13 residues long. Germline CDR1 is MNHEY and CDR2 is SVGAGI. CDR3 loop: CASSYGYTYEQYF. The CDR3 coding sequence is TGTGCCAGCAGTTACGGCTATACCTACGAGCAGTACTTC.

The gene calls are TRBV27 and TRBJ2-7, with 11 bases aligning to TRBD2. With 6 bases clipped from V and 4 bases from J, the junction kept 8 bases outside the gene matches. This CDR3 is 15 amino acids long. CDR1 is MNHEY and CDR2 is SMNVEV in the germline V gene (reference sequence). The CDR3 DNA follows: TGTGCCAGCAGATTCACTAGCGGGAGCTCTTACGAGCAGTACTTC. Its translation: CASRFTSGSSYEQYF.

The chain joins TRBV28 to TRBJ1-1; 8 bases are shared with TRBD1. Losses at the gene ends were 5 bases for V and 10 bases for J; bases not matched to a gene: 3. The CDR3 spans 11 residues. Germline V gene data show CDR1 as MDHEN and CDR2 as SYDVKM. The CDR3 spells CASSATGGAFF. The CDR3 coding sequence is TGTGCCAGCAGTGCAACAGGGGGAGCTTTCTTT. Full variable domain (missing parts from reference TRBV28 and TRBJ1-1): DVKVTQSSRYLVKRTGEKVFLECVQDMDHENMFWYRQDPGLGLRLIYFSYDVKMKEKGDIPEGYSVSREKKERFSLILESASTNQTSMYLCASSATGGAFFGQGTRLTVV.

This rearrangement joins TRBV5-1 to TRBJ2-3; TRBD1 matches 9 bases. Looked up from germline, CDR1 is SGHRS and CDR2 is YFSETQ. V dropped 4 bases and J dropped 5; count of bases not matched to a gene: 14. CDR3 size: 17 residues. CDR3 nucleotide sequence: TGCGCCAGCAGCCTACAACCCGGGACAGGGAATTTAGATACGCAGTATTTT. Its translation is CASSLQPGTGNLDTQYF.

The chain is built from TRBV6-2 or TRBV6-3 and TRBJ1-2; D gene uncertain. Germline V gene sequence: CDR1 MNHEY, CDR2 SVGEGT. The ends were cut back, 2 bases at V and 5 bases at J, with 15 bases in the middle. This CDR3 contains 15 residues. DNA for the CDR3: TGTGCCAGCAGTTACAAAGGGTCGGCCCCGTATGGCTACACCTTC. Translation: CASSYKGSAPYGYTF.

This clone was picked up a small number of times. The chain employs TRBV19 and TRBJ1-2; 8 nucleotides agree with TRBD1. The V gene's germline CDR1 is LNHDA and CDR2 SQIVND (reference sequence). Trimming cost V 9 bases and J 4 bases; bases outside gene matches: 10. The CDR3 has 14 residues. Written as DNA, the CDR3 is TGTGCCAGCTCGACTGGGACAGGACCCTATGGCTACACCTTC. It codes for CASSTGTGPYGYTF.